The following is a TCR beta chain sequence with its context. Its matching antigen is unknown. This entry belongs to a study of regulatory T cells in long-lasting Graves disease. CDR1 is SGDLS, CDR2 YYNGEE, per germline. Trimming left V 0 bases short and J 6 bases short, with 9 bases between. The CDR3 consists of 13 residues. The sample's time point: newly diagnosed GD, antithyroid drugs for less than 3 months. With RNA extracted from PBMCs as input, the TCR library was made. Arm-PCR of CDR3 regions and iRepertoire HTBI primers were the basis on which TCR beta libraries were built. TCRdb reprocessed the multiplex PCR reads with MiXCR, giving one entry per CDR3 protein. Of 420,000 or so distinct CDR3 sequences listed, approximately 16% were seen once; the top ten hold around a quarter. General observations from the study: TRBV28 was favored in persistent disease, as were TRBJ1-2 and TRBJ2-5.

The data also belong to a second study, concerning T cells in Graves' hyperthyroidism and ophthalmopathy. That report adds: Stable disease denoted Graves' hyperthyroidism without ophthalmopathy progression within 18 months. Clonotypes that were expanded in thyroid above 0.001 mostly appeared in blood too.

The sequences come from peripheral blood mononuclear cells (PBMCs), collected at new diagnosis, from a patient treated with antithyroid drugs. The sequence was obtained from a woman aged 18-29 years with Graves disease. V is TRBV9 and J is TRBJ1-2; possible D gene TRBD1, 5 bases. CDR3 amino acids: CASSVGGKNGYTF. CDR3 nucleotides: TGTGCCAGCAGCGTAGGGGGCAAGAATGGCTACACCTTC.